Listed here are 12 T cell receptor beta chains from one sample, sequenced in a study of blood T cells in healthy people across ages. A second roughly 7 to 12 cycle PCR used barcoded and J-beta primers. A single record per CDR3 protein comes from TCRdb applying MiXCR to the 5' RACE reads. The sample lists hundreds of thousands of distinct CDR3 sequences, roughly a quarter occurring once. This same sample was also taken into another study, of T cells of mothers and their children.

Specimen: blood. Source of these receptors: a boy aged 2-9 years in good health.

This clonotype was picked up a small number of times. The V and J genes are TRBV21-1 and TRBJ2-1; TRBD1 is the table's D call, not checked against the DNA. TRBV21-1 is an annotated pseudogene. The CDR3 contains 21 residues. CDR3 sequence reads: CASSLLTQGGTGLRSYNEQFF. DNA for the CDR3: TGTGCCAGCAGCCTCCTGACACAGGGCGGGACAGGATTAAGGTCCTACAATGAGCAGTTCTTC.

The V and J genes are TRBV6-5 and TRBJ2-7; 10 nucleotides line up with TRBD1. The CDR3 consists of 13 residues. Germline-derived CDR1 and CDR2 are MNHEY and SVGAGI. Losses at the gene ends were 6 bases for V and 2 bases for J; bases not matched to a gene: 1. CDR3 sequence reads: CASRGTGAYEQYF. In DNA form, the CDR3 reads TGTGCCAGCAGAGGGACAGGGGCCTACGAGCAGTACTTC.

This rearrangement joins TRBV20-1 to TRBJ2-7, with TRBD2 matching over 15 bases. CDR1 and CDR2 from the germline V gene are DFQATT and SNEGSKA (reference sequence). This CDR3 has 15 residues. J was trimmed by 4 bases and V by 6 bases; bases with no gene match: 7. The CDR3 DNA reads TGCAGTGCATCGGGACTAGCGGGAGGATGGTACGAGCAGTACTTC. Translation: CSASGLAGGWYEQYF.

The chain combines TRBV28 with TRBJ2-5; the D gene is possibly TRBD1 (6 bases). V was shortened by 6 bases and J by 13 bases, with 21 bases between the two germline ends. The CDR3 has 13 residues. Germline CDR1 reads MDHEN; CDR2 reads SYDVKM. The CDR3 DNA reads TGTGCCAGCAGCACACCCGTCAACAGGGTGTGGTACTTC. This translates into CASSTPVNRVWYF. The variable domain in full, completed from reference TRBV28 and TRBJ2-5, reads DVKVTQSSRYLVKRTGEKVFLECVQDMDHENMFWYRQDPGLGLRLIYFSYDVKMKEKGDIPEGYSVSREKKERFSLILESASTNQTSMYLCASSTPVNRVWYFGPGTRLLVL.

This clonotype was counted only a few times. The chain carries TRBV12-3 or TRBV12-4 and TRBJ2-5; D unresolved. With 6 bases removed from V and 0 bases from J, the gap between germline ends came to 11 bases. The CDR3 is made up of 14 amino acids. The CDR3 region is CASRERAHQETQYF. Here the CDR3 DNA reads TGTGCCAGCAGAGAAAGGGCTCACCAAGAGACCCAGTACTTC.

V usage is TRBV7-9 and J usage is TRBJ2-5; 8 positions match TRBD2. Germline CDR1 and CDR2: SEHNR and FQNEAQ (reference sequence). V dropped 5 bases and J dropped 2; count of bases not matched to a gene: 4. This CDR3 is 14 amino acids long. CDR3 sequence: CASSPLAVQETQYF. CDR3 DNA: TGTGCCAGCAGCCCACTAGCGGTTCAAGAGACCCAGTACTTC. Drawing the rest from reference TRBV7-9 and TRBJ2-5, the complete variable domain is DTGVSQNPRHKITKRGQNVTFRCDPISEHNRLYWYRQTLGQGPEFLTYFQNEAQLEKSRLLSDRFSAERPKGSFSTLEIQRTEQGDSAMYLCASSPLAVQETQYFGPGTRLLVL.

V is TRBV29-1 and J is TRBJ2-5; the match to TRBD1 covers 12 bases. With the DNA end fitting TRBJ2-1 better, the J assignment may be wrong. CDR3 length equals 15 residues. Germline loops: CDR1 SQVTM, CDR2 ANQGSEA. The CDR3 spells CSVGLGQGARGEQFF. Here the CDR3 DNA reads TGCAGCGTGGGGCTGGGACAGGGGGCGAGGGGTGAGCAGTTCTTC.

The table lists this clonotype with many counts. The chain joins TRBV6-5 to TRBJ1-4; D remains ambiguous. Between the trimmed V and J ends, which lost 6 bases and 8 bases, there was a span of 10 bases. CDR3 length: 12 residues. The germline gives CDR1 MNHEY, CDR2 SVGAGI. The CDR3 sequence is CASRDRGEKLFF. The CDR3 DNA is TGTGCCAGCAGGGACCGAGGGGAAAAACTGTTTTTT.

This sequence joins TRBV12-5 and TRBJ1-3, with 9 bases aligning to TRBD1. V shed 2 bases and J 3 bases; nucleotides not matched to a gene: 5. CDR3 length equals 16 residues. Germline V gene sequence: CDR1 LGHNT, CDR2 FRNRAP. As DNA, the CDR3 is TGTGCTAGTGGTTTGCGGACAGGGGTTGGTGGAAACACCATATATTTT. Protein product: CASGLRTGVGGNTIYF.

This sequence joins TRBV11-2 and TRBJ2-5, with 13 bases matching TRBD2. The closer fit of TRBJ2-1 to the DNA end suggests the J call may be wrong. From germline, CDR1 is SGHAT and CDR2 FQNNGV. The CDR3 is 17 residues long. This CDR3 is CASSSPTSGRVSDEQFF. The DNA of the CDR3 is TGTGCCAGCAGTTCCCCAACTAGCGGGAGGGTCTCGGATGAGCAGTTCTTC.

A remark on this clonotype: An end of the junction does not agree with germline; a read error may underlie this. V usage is TRBV7-9 and J usage is TRBJ2-5, with 11 bases identical to TRBD1. CDR1 SEHNR and CDR2 FQNEAQ come from the germline V gene (reference sequence). The CDR3 spans 15 residues. CDR3 sequence: CASSWPGQGGETQCF. CDR3 DNA sequence: TGTGCCAGCAGCTGGCCGGGACAGGGGGGAGAGACCCAGTGCTTC.

The table lists this clonotype with a few counts. The chain has TRBV14 and TRBJ2-3; D remains ambiguous. The V gene lost 6 bases and the J gene lost 8 bases, with 9 bases spanning the gap. The CDR3 has 11 residues. Germline V CDR1 and CDR2: SGHDN, FVKESK. The CDR3 region has the DNA TGTGCCAGCAGTTCTGGGGTTACGCAGTATTTT. As protein: CASSSGVTQYF.